This TCR beta chain was sequenced for a study of cytomegalovirus exposure and HLA in healthy donors. A multiplex PCR was run with 60 Vbeta primers and 13 Jbeta primers. TCRdb keeps only in-frame clones here, not all; method: immunoSEQ multiplex PCR. The data contain approximately 170,000 clones, over 70% of them singletons. This sequence originates from a boy younger than 10 in good health and CMV-seronegative. Specimen: PBMCs.

DNA for the CDR3: TGTGCCAGCAGTTACGCCTCAGGGTACCAAGAGACCCAGTACTTC. Translation gives CASSYASGYQETQYF. The chain is built from TRBV6-6 and TRBJ2-5; D perhaps matches TRBD1 (5 bases). Germline V CDR1 and CDR2: MNHNY, SVGAGI (reference sequence). CDR3 length equals 15 residues. Trimming took 2 bases from V and 0 from J, leaving 10 bases between them.